One T cell receptor (beta chain) is described in this entry. The data belong to a study of blood T cell repertoires in COVID-19. Overall study: T cells, B-cell-depleted T cells, or PBMCs provided the cDNA or gDNA that served as material.

Authors' processing steps: Amplifying reference gene primers gave estimates of nucleated cell counts. TCRdb's copy holds only in-frame clones and misses some; the assay was immunoSEQ multiplex PCR. V and J calls and clone size follow that table, whereas D and trimming were derived from the DNA. The table lists hundreds of thousands of clones, around 84% of them singletons. The sequencing sample was made of peripheral blood. This receptor was taken from a man between 65 and 85 years old with acute or convalescent COVID-19.

CDR3 in DNA: TGTGCCAGCAGCTTCCAGGCAGATACGCAGTATTTT. Protein: CASSFQADTQYF. V usage is TRBV7-2 and J usage is TRBJ2-3; no reliable D call. Trimming removed 3 bases at V and 4 bases at J, with 5 bases between. Germline CDR1 SGHTA, CDR2 FQGNSA. CDR3 length: 12 amino acids. Full variable domain (outside the CDR3, taken from reference TRBV7-2 and TRBJ2-3): GAGVSQSPSNKVTEKGKDVELRCDPISGHTALYWYRQSLGQGLEFLIYFQGNSAPDKSGLPSDRFSAERTGGSVSTLTIQRTQQEDSAVYLCASSFQADTQYFGPGTRLTVL.